Listed below are T cell receptor beta chains from one sample, sequenced in a study of identical twins. TCRdb re-called the 5' RACE reads with MiXCR, one entry per CDR3 protein. The data show about 220,000 distinct CDR3 sequences, about 7.5% seen once. This sample was shared with a second study, whose subject was yellow fever vaccine responses in identical twins.

Sequenced: CD8+ T cells sorted from blood. These receptors were obtained from a woman under 30 in good health. Each CDR3 is given with its conserved first and last residue. Fields, in order: V gene, J gene, D gene, CDR3 length, clone size, CDR3 DNA, CDR3 protein. The D gene is left open where the match is weak. Where a row states a size, it is once, few, many or the class of an expanded clone; other rows omit it.

>TRBV7-2|TRBJ1-6|NA|15|many
TGTGCCAGCAGGATAGCAGGGCGGAGGGATTCACCCCTCCACTTT
CASRIAGRRDSPLHF
>TRBV11-2|TRBJ1-1|NA|14|few
TGTGCCAGCAGCTTATGGGGCTCGGACACTGAAGCTTTCTTT
CASSLWGSDTEAFF
>TRBV4-1|TRBJ1-2|TRBD1|14|many
TGCGCCAGCAGCCAAGAGACAGGGGGGAATGGCTACACCTTC
CASSQETGGNGYTF
>TRBV12-3/TRBV12-4|TRBJ2-3|NA|18|many
TGTGCCAGCAGTTTGTCGGTGTATGCAGGGACTAGCACAGATACGCAGTATTTT
CASSLSVYAGTSTDTQYF
>TRBV20-1|TRBJ2-1|TRBD2|15|many
TGCAGTGCCACCCTCCGGGGGGTAGATTACAATGAGCAGTTCTTC
CSATLRGVDYNEQFF
>TRBV5-1|TRBJ2-3|NA|14|many
TGCGCCAGCAGCTTGGCCGTGGGCACAGATACGCAGTATTTT
CASSLAVGTDTQYF
>TRBV5-1|TRBJ2-2|NA|14|few
TGCGCCAGCAGCTTGTGGGGGAACACCGGGGAGCTGTTTTTT
CASSLWGNTGELFF
>TRBV25-1|TRBJ1-2|TRBD1|13|NA
TGTGCCAGCAGTGAAGGGACAGGGCGTGGCTACACCTTC
CASSEGTGRGYTF
>TRBV6-5|TRBJ2-1|NA|12|many
TGTGCCAGCAGTACACAGGGTAGTGAGCAGTTCTTC
CASSTQGSEQFF
>TRBV7-9|TRBJ2-1|TRBD1|15|few
TGTGCCAGCAGCCGCCCAGGGGGCGCGGTCAATGAGCAGTTCTTC
CASSRPGGAVNEQFF
>TRBV11-2|TRBJ2-5|TRBD2|15|many
TGTGCCAGCAGCTTATACGGGGGGGAGGTGGAGACCCAGTACTTC
CASSLYGGEVETQYF
>TRBV28|TRBJ2-5|NA|15|NA
TGTGCCAGCAGTTTTCCCGGGACGTACCAAGAGATCCAGTACTTC
CASSFPGTYQEIQYF
>TRBV4-1|TRBJ2-1|TRBD2|16|few
TGCGCCAGCACTCTTTTGGGGAAAGCGGGAGGGAATGAGCAGTTCTTC
CASTLLGKAGGNEQFF
>TRBV10-3|TRBJ1-1|NA|15|few
TGTGCCATCAGTGAGTCGGAAGGAGGGAACACTGAAGCTTTCTTT
CAISESEGGNTEAFF
>TRBV7-9|TRBJ2-1|NA|16|few
TGTGCCAGCAGCTTAATTCGGGCAAGCTCCTACAATGAGCAGTTCTTC
CASSLIRASSYNEQFF
>TRBV12-3/TRBV12-4|TRBJ2-7|NA|13|NA
TGTGCCAGCAGCCCAGGACCCTTCTACGAGCAGTACTTC
CASSPGPFYEQYF
>TRBV5-8|TRBJ2-1|NA|17|many
TGTGCCAGCAGCTTGGCCCCCCAAGTGAGCTCCTACAATGAGCAGTTCTTC
CASSLAPQVSSYNEQFF
>TRBV7-9|TRBJ2-4|NA|14|NA
TGTGCCAGCAGTTTTACATCGGCCAAAAACATTCAGTACTTC
CASSFTSAKNIQYF
>TRBV12-3/TRBV12-4|TRBJ1-3|NA|14|NA
TGTGCCAGCAGTTTTTCCCAGCCTGGAAACACCATATATTTT
CASSFSQPGNTIYF
>TRBV12-3/TRBV12-4|TRBJ1-1|NA|12|NA
TGTGCCAGCAGTTTTGGGCGCACTGAAGCTTTCTTT
CASSFGRTEAFF
>TRBV14|TRBJ2-2|TRBD1|16|many
TGTGCCAGCAGCCAAGATATCGGACAGGGTACCGGGGAGCTGTTTTTT
CASSQDIGQGTGELFF